Listed below are T cell receptor beta chains from one sample, sequenced in a study of PD-1 blockade in classical Hodgkin lymphoma. The repertoire was sequenced with immunoSEQ multiplex PCR; TCRdb's copy has only in-frame clones and lacks some. The sample includes more than 140,000 clones, approximately 72% seen only once; the top ten take about 9.3%. Material: peripheral blood mononuclear cells (PBMCs), obtained before the second cycle of nivolumab. The receptors stem from a human donor with classical Hodgkin lymphoma. CDR3s include the opening cysteine and the closing phenylalanine or tryptophan. The size of a clone is reported for some rows only, either as once, few or many, or as a class for expanded clones.

size: -; V: TRBV7-9; CDR3: CASSLARDFYTGLANEQFF
size: -; V: TRBV29-1; CDR3: CSVAAGGGYGYTF
size: -; V: TRBV18; CDR3: CASSPSAGTETEAFF
size: -; V: TRBV7-9; CDR3: CASSLNREAEAFF
size: -; V: TRBV7-9; CDR3: CASSSKSDSYGYTF
size: -; V: TRBV6-5; CDR3: CASSSGSNTEAFF
size: -; V: TRBV18; CDR3: CASSPLGGMSATEAFF
size: -; V: TRBV7-2; CDR3: CASSLEGATEAFF
size: -; V: TRBV11-2; CDR3: CASSNLLGYRGTLYGYTF
size: -; V: TRBV7-3; CDR3: CASSSPLGKGGETGELFF
size: -; V: TRBV5-1; CDR3: CASSFSSGETQYF
size: few; V: TRBV7-3; CDR3: CASSLTAAGSGNTIYF
size: -; V: TRBV27; CDR3: CASSFRDREGGYTF
size: -; V: TRBV2; CDR3: CASIGPTSNEKLFF
size: -; V: TRBV6-6; CDR3: CASSYSFDSEAFF
size: -; V: TRBV5-1; CDR3: CASNPGTAVYGYTF
size: -; V: TRBV10-3; CDR3: CAISESTPGELFF
size: -; V: TRBV10-3; CDR3: CAISPTATNEKLFF
size: once; V: TRBV6-6; CDR3: CASSLGGGTEAFF
size: -; V: TRBV19; CDR3: CASSPLRRTEAFF
size: -; V: TRBV19; CDR3: CASSGVEGWVTQYF
size: -; V: TRBV27; CDR3: CASSLYGVSNQPQHF
size: -; V: TRBV7-6; CDR3: CASSLFRAGANVLTF
size: few; V: TRBV7-2; CDR3: CASSPRGTYVPYGYTF
size: few; V: TRBV27; CDR3: CASSLRWGRAMNTEAFF
size: -; V: TRBV5-4; CDR3: CASSRPGMAYNEQFF
size: -; V: TRBV5-1; CDR3: CASSLDRSGYGYTF
size: -; V: TRBV9; CDR3: CASSSDTDTEAFF
size: -; V: TRBV27; CDR3: CASSLIGSRVTEAFF
size: once; V: TRBV19; CDR3: CASSQEPYYNEQFF
size: -; V: TRBV5-1; CDR3: CASSLGTEKETQYF
size: -; V: TRBV9; CDR3: CASSPQQGPEGGYTF
size: -; V: TRBV28; CDR3: CASRTGQLYGYTF
size: -; V: TRBV6-1; CDR3: CAISGSGGTTSTDTQYF
size: few; V: TRBV7-9; CDR3: CASSLGARYSPLHF
size: -; V: TRBV7-2; CDR3: CASSSVAGILDGYTF
size: -; V: TRBV6-6; CDR3: CASSGAGFYEQYF
size: -; V: TRBV4-1; CDR3: CASSIYGEGAYEQFF
size: -; V: TRBV19; CDR3: CASSIARDTEAFF
size: -; V: TRBV5-1; CDR3: CASSYGTVIHEQYF
size: -; V: TRBV5-1; CDR3: CASSLGLDTGELFF
size: -; V: TRBV10-3; CDR3: CAISGAGGPYEQYF
size: many; V: TRBV9; CDR3: CASSVGTGRGGYTF
size: -; V: TRBV19; CDR3: CASSTYRTGRTYEQYF